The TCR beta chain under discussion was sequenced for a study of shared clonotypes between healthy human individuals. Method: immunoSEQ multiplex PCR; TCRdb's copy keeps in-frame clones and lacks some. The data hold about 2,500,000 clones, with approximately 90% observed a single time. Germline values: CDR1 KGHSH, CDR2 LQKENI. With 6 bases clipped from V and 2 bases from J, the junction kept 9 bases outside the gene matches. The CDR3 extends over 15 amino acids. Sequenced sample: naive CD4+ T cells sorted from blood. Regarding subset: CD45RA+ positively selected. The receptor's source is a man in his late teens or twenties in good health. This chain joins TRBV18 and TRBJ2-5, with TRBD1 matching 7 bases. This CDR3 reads CASSPNGQAQETQYF. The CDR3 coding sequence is TGTGCCAGCTCTCCGAACGGACAGGCACAAGAGACCCAGTACTTC. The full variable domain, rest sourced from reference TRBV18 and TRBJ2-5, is NAGVMQNPRHLVRRRGQEARLRCSPMKGHSHVYWYRQLPEEGLKFMVYLQKENIIDESGMPKERFSAEFPKEGPSILRIQQVVRGDSAAYFCASSPNGQAQETQYFGPGTRLLVL.